The 25 T cell receptor beta chains presented below share a single source sample, sequenced in a study of spatial heterogeneity in lung cancer. Overall study findings and caveats: Tumoral mutation counts were tracked by counts of expanded intratumoral alpha and beta TCRs.

Time point meaning: sample taken at primary tumor resection. Using its own MiXCR run on the 5' RACE reads, TCRdb lists one record per CDR3 protein. The sample has about 3,900 distinct CDR3 sequences; roughly 3.9% are singletons. Their target antigens are unknown. The sample in question was lung tumor tissue, obtained at surgery. These receptors all stem from a male donor with early-stage non-small cell lung cancer.

This clonotype was seen repeatedly, ten times or more. The chain combines TRBV27 with TRBJ2-5; 7 positions match TRBD1. CDR1 is MNHEY, CDR2 SMNVEV, per germline (reference sequence). Trimming took 5 bases from V and 5 from J; bases not matched to a gene: 8. CDR3 length equals 14 residues. The DNA for the CDR3 is TGTGCCAGCAGTCCCCTTGACAGGGTGGAGACCCAGTACTTC. As protein: CASSPLDRVETQYF.

This clonotype was seen at least ten times. V is TRBV9 and J is TRBJ1-2; possible D gene TRBD1, 5 bases. Germline values: CDR1 SGDLS, CDR2 YYNGEE. The V gene lost 2 bases and the J gene lost 2 bases, with 7 bases spanning the gap. CDR3 length: 13 amino acids. The CDR3 DNA is TGTGCCAGCAGCGTTGACAGCAACTATGGCTACACCTTC. It codes for CASSVDSNYGYTF.

Within the sample, this clonotype is medium-sized (0.01 to 0.1%). The J gene is TRBJ2-1, the V gene TRBV5-1, with TRBD2 matching 10 bases. From germline, CDR1 is SGHRS and CDR2 YFSETQ. CDR3 length equals 15 residues. V lost 0 bases to trimming and J lost 9 bases; unmatched junction nucleotides: 6. CDR3 sequence: CASSLAASGSSEQFF. The CDR3 coding sequence is TGCGCCAGCAGCTTGGCCGCTAGCGGGAGTTCTGAGCAGTTCTTC.

In this sample, this clonotype turned up many times. This sequence joins TRBV28 and TRBJ2-6, with D tentatively TRBD1 (5 bases). The CDR3 loop spans 17 amino acids. Germline values: CDR1 MDHEN, CDR2 SYDVKM. Deletions cut 6 bases from V and 0 bases from J, with 15 bases between. As DNA, the CDR3 is TGTGCCAGCAGCCCTCGACAGTATTCCTCTGGGGCCAACGTCCTGACTTTC. Amino acids: CASSPRQYSSGANVLTF.

This clonotype was seen many times. This chain's CDR3 is CASSPRDRSSGNTIYF. CDR3 DNA sequence: TGTGCCAGCAGCCCCAGGGACAGGAGCTCTGGAAACACCATATATTTT. The chain combines TRBV9 with TRBJ1-3, with TRBD1 identical over 8 bases. The CDR3 loop spans 16 amino acids. The junction had 6 bases not matched to a gene; V was cut back by 4 bases and J by 0 bases. Germline V CDR1 and CDR2: SGDLS, YYNGEE.

This clonotype is labeled as medium-sized. V usage is TRBV5-6 and J usage is TRBJ2-5; 9 nucleotides agree with TRBD2. The germline V gene has CDR1 SGHDT and CDR2 YYEEEE. V dropped 0 bases and J dropped 4; count of bases not matched to a gene: 4. CDR3 length equals 15 residues. In DNA form, the CDR3 reads TGTGCCAGCAGCTTGGCGGGACTAGCAGCAGAGACCCAGTACTTC. It encodes CASSLAGLAAETQYF. The full variable domain, in which reference TRBV5-6 and TRBJ2-5 provide the parts outside the CDR3, is DAGVTQSPTHLIKTRGQQVTLRCSPKSGHDTVSWYQQALGQGPQFIFQYYEEEERQRGNFPDRFSGHQFPNYSSELNVNALLLGDSALYLCASSLAGLAAETQYFGPGTRLLVL.

The gene calls are TRBV5-1 and TRBJ1-1; D is perhaps TRBD1 (5 bases). The CDR3 spans 13 residues. Trimming took 4 bases from V and 5 from J, leaving 12 bases between them. Germline lookup yields CDR1 SGHRS and CDR2 YFSETQ. The CDR3 DNA is TGCGCCAGCAGCCCTACGCCAGGGACTGAAGCTTTCTTT. Protein sequence: CASSPTPGTEAFF.

This clonotype is categorized as medium-sized. DNA of the CDR3: TGCGCCAGCAGCGCAGGGGGGGGCAATCAGCCCCAGCATTTT. Amino acids: CASSAGGGNQPQHF. This sequence joins TRBV5-1 and TRBJ1-5; TRBD1 agrees at 7 bases. Germline V gene data show CDR1 as SGHRS and CDR2 as YFSETQ. The CDR3 totals 14 residues. The trim removed 4 bases at V and 2 bases at J, leaving 3 bases unmatched.

This clonotype was detected ten times or more. The chain carries TRBV20-1 and TRBJ1-1; D possibly corresponds to TRBD1 (5 bases). Germline-derived CDR1 and CDR2 are DFQATT and SNEGSKA (reference sequence). The CDR3 covers 12 residues. The CDR3 sequence: CRPNDRSTEAFF. The CDR3 coding sequence is TGCAGACCCAACGACAGAAGCACTGAAGCTTTCTTT.

This clonotype is medium-sized (0.01 to 0.1%) by share. This chain connects TRBV9 to TRBJ2-6, with 10 positions matching TRBD2. CDR1 is SGDLS and CDR2 is YYNGEE in the germline V gene. The CDR3 covers 18 residues. Trimming at V came to 4 bases and at J to 0 bases, leaving 7 bases not matched to a gene. Here the CDR3 reads CASSPRTSGNSGANVLTF. The CDR3 bases are TGTGCCAGCAGCCCCCGGACTAGCGGAAACTCTGGGGCCAACGTCCTGACTTTC.

This clonotype qualifies as medium-sized. This chain connects TRBV5-1 to TRBJ2-7; D call uncertain. Germline CDR1 and CDR2: SGHRS and YFSETQ. The CDR3 length is 12 residues. Trimming stripped 0 bases from V and 6 bases from J, with 7 bases between. The CDR3 region is CASSLEGSEQYV. CDR3 bases: TGCGCCAGCAGCTTGGAGGGCAGCGAGCAGTACGTC.

This clonotype was found many times. The chain links TRBV20-1 to TRBJ2-3, with TRBD2 matching 7 bases. CDR1 is DFQATT, CDR2 SNEGSKA, per germline (reference sequence). V lost 6 bases, J lost 7 bases, and 13 bases stayed unmatched. The CDR3 spans 14 residues. CDR3: CSAGGGTGMNTQYF. The CDR3 region has the DNA TGCAGTGCGGGGGGAGGGACGGGCATGAATACGCAGTATTTT.

This clonotype is labeled as medium-sized. The chain links TRBV7-9 to TRBJ1-2, with D hard to call. The V and J ends lost 2 bases and 5 bases respectively, with 6 bases between them. The germline V gene encodes CDR1 SEHNR and CDR2 FQNEAQ (reference sequence). The CDR3 consists of 12 residues. CDR3 DNA: TGTGCCAGCAGCTTACAAGAGTATGGCTACACCTTC. Translation: CASSLQEYGYTF.

This clonotype is labeled medium-sized. The chain couples TRBV20-1 to TRBJ1-5, with D uncertain. The CDR3 covers 12 residues. Trimming stripped 3 bases from V and 3 bases from J, with 6 bases between. Germline values: CDR1 DFQATT, CDR2 SNEGSKA (reference sequence). As DNA, the CDR3 is TGCAGTGCTAGGCAGTTCAATCAGCCCCAGCATTTT. This codes for CSARQFNQPQHF.

This clonotype showed up many times. The V gene is TRBV28, the J gene TRBJ2-3; 9 bases are a match to TRBD2. J lost 4 bases, V lost 1 base, and 3 bases had no gene match. The length of the CDR3 is 15 residues. Germline V gives CDR1 MDHEN, CDR2 SYDVKM. CDR3 nucleotides: TGTGCCAGCAGTTTATCTGCTAGCGGGGCAGATACGCAGTATTTT. Amino acid sequence: CASSLSASGADTQYF.

This clonotype came up many times. The gene calls are TRBV9 and TRBJ2-1; D is ambiguous. The CDR3 totals 15 residues. V gave up 1 base and J gave up 0 bases, with 8 bases separating them. Germline CDR1 is SGDLS and CDR2 is YYNGEE. CDR3 sequence: CASSVKVSSYNEQFF. The CDR3 DNA reads as TGTGCCAGCAGCGTAAAGGTGAGCTCCTACAATGAGCAGTTCTTC.

This clonotype is termed medium-sized. The J gene is TRBJ1-5, the V gene TRBV7-4; tentatively, D is TRBD1 (5 bases). Trimming left V 0 bases short and J 7 bases short, with 22 bases between. The CDR3 has 18 residues. Per germline, CDR1 SGHVT and CDR2 SQSDAQ. The CDR3 reads CASSLAKSISGAGQPQHF. Here the CDR3 DNA reads TGTGCCAGCAGCTTAGCTAAGTCGATCAGCGGGGCCGGACAGCCCCAGCATTTT.

This clonotype was observed many times. The chain couples TRBV9 to TRBJ2-5, with 8 nucleotides matching TRBD2. Unmatched junction bases numbered 10, after V lost 4 bases and J lost 5 bases. The germline gives CDR1 SGDLS, CDR2 YYNGEE. The CDR3 is 15 residues long. Written as DNA, the CDR3 is TGTGCCAGCAGCCCACGCGGGAGGAGCAGGGAGACCCAGTACTTC. This translates into CASSPRGRSRETQYF.

In its sample, this clonotype ranks as medium-sized. The V gene is TRBV30, the J gene TRBJ1-5; D is perhaps TRBD1 (6 bases). Germline loops: CDR1 GTSNPN, CDR2 SVGIG (reference sequence). The CDR3 is 14 residues long. V lost 1 base, J lost 6 bases, and 13 bases lay in between. Here the CDR3 reads CAWSEGGEAQPQHF. In DNA form, the CDR3 reads TGTGCCTGGAGTGAGGGGGGAGAGGCTCAGCCCCAGCATTTT.

At least ten counts were recorded for this clonotype. The chain carries TRBV24-1 and TRBJ2-2; TRBD2 matches at 7 bases. With 9 bases clipped from V and 3 bases from J, the junction kept 9 bases outside the gene matches. CDR1 is KGHDR, CDR2 SFDVKD, per germline. The CDR3 is 15 amino acids. The CDR3 is CATELADGDTGELFF. In DNA form, the CDR3 reads TGTGCCACCGAGCTAGCGGATGGAGACACCGGGGAGCTGTTTTTT.

This chain joins TRBV11-1 and TRBJ2-7; TRBD1 matches 7 bases. CDR1 is SGHAT and CDR2 is FQDESV in the germline V gene (reference sequence). The CDR3 has 15 amino acids. V was pared by 3 bases and J by 0 bases, with 5 bases of the junction left unmatched. In DNA form, the CDR3 reads TGTGCCAGCAGCTTCGGGACAGCGGCCTCCTACGAGCAGTACGTC. Translated: CASSFGTAASYEQYV.

Many counts were recorded for this clonotype. This rearrangement joins TRBV28 to TRBJ2-1; D might be TRBD2 (5 bases). V lost 6 bases, J lost 10 bases, and 16 bases lay in between. The V gene's germline CDR1 is MDHEN and CDR2 SYDVKM. CDR3 length: 13 amino acids. CDR3 bases: TGTGCCAGCAGAGAAGGGAGCACGGGGGAGCAGTTCTTC. It codes for CASREGSTGEQFF.

By share, this clonotype ranks as medium-sized. This chain uses TRBV7-8 with TRBJ2-3; TRBD2 matches 12 bases. In germline, CDR1 is SGHVS, CDR2 FQNEAQ. J gave up 4 bases and V 3 bases, and 2 bases lay outside the gene matches. The CDR3 extends over 15 amino acids. Here the CDR3 DNA reads TGTGCCAGCAGCTTTAGACTAGCGGGGGCAGATACGCAGTATTTT. Encoded protein: CASSFRLAGADTQYF.

Ten or more counts support this clonotype. The chain recombines TRBV7-2 with TRBJ2-5; D might be TRBD1 or TRBD2, each matching 5 bases. The germline V and J ends were trimmed by 0 bases and 1 base, with 9 bases remaining between them. CDR1 SGHTA and CDR2 FQGNSA come from the germline V gene. The CDR3 is made up of 15 amino acids. In DNA form, the CDR3 reads TGTGCCAGCAGCTTAGCGGGACGGACCCAAGAGACCCAGTACTTC. As protein: CASSLAGRTQETQYF.

By share of the sample, this clonotype is medium-sized (0.01 to 0.1%). The chain carries TRBV6-1 and TRBJ2-3; a weak D match, TRBD1 (7 bases). The V gene's germline CDR1 is MNHNS and CDR2 SASEGT. CDR3 size: 12 residues. Between the trimmed V and J ends, which lost 8 bases and 3 bases, there was a span of 9 bases. In DNA form, the CDR3 reads TGTGCCAGCCAGGGGGGTACAGATACGCAGTATTTT. This sequence encodes CASQGGTDTQYF.